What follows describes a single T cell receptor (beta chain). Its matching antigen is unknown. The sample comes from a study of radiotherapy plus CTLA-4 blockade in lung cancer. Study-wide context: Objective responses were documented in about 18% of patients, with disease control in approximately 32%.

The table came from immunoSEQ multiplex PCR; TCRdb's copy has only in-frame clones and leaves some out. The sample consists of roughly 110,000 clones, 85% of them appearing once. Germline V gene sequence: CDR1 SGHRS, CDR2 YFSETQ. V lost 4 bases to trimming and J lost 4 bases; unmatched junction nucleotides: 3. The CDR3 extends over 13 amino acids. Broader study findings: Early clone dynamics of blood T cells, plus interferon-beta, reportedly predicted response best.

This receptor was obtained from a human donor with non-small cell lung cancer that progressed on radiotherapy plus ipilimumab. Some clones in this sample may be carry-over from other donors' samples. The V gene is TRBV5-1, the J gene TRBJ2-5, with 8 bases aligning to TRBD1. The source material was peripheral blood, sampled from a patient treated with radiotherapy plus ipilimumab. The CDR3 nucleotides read TGCGCCAGCAGCGCAACAGGGGGAGAGACCCAGTACTTC. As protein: CASSATGGETQYF.